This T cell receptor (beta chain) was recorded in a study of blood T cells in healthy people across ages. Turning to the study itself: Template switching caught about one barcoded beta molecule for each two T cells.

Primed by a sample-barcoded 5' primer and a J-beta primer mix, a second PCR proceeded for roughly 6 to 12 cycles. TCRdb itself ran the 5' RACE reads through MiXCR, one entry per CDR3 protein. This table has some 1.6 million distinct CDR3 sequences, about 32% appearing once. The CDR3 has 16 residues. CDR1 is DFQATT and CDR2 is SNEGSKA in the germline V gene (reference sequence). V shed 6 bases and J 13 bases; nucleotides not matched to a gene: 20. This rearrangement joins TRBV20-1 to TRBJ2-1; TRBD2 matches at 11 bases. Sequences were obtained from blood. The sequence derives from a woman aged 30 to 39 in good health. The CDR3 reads CSARDLGLAVVGSQFF. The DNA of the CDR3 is TGCAGTGCCCGAGACTTGGGACTAGCGGTTGTGGGATCTCAGTTCTTC.